This is a list of T cell receptor beta chains from one sample in a study of shared clonotypes between healthy human individuals. TCRdb's copy holds only in-frame clones and misses some; the assay was immunoSEQ multiplex PCR. This table holds a few million clones, just over 90% found once. Sequencing was performed on naive CD4+ T cells sorted from blood. The receptors derive from a man between 18 and 35 years old in good health. Each CDR3 is given with its conserved first and last residue. Each record gives: D gene, V gene, clone size, J gene, CDR3 protein, CDR3 DNA. The D gene is left open where the match is weak. Part of the rows lack a size; the others show once, few, many or a class for expanded clones.

TRBD2,TRBV30,once,TRBJ2-4,CAWRKAGGLNIQYF,TGTGCCTGGAGGAAAGCGGGAGGCCTAAACATTCAGTACTTC
TRBD1,TRBV19,-,TRBJ1-1,CASSRTGANTEAFF,TGTGCCAGTAGTAGGACAGGAGCGAACACTGAAGCTTTCTTT
-,TRBV28,-,TRBJ2-1,CASSPGFYNEQFF,TGTGCCAGCAGTCCTGGTTTCTACAATGAGCAGTTCTTC
TRBD2,TRBV5-6,once,TRBJ2-7,CASSPSGGSSYEQYF,TGTGCCAGCAGCCCTAGTGGCGGGAGCTCCTACGAGCAGTACTTC
TRBD2,TRBV7-3,-,TRBJ2-2,CASSLSGVGTGELFF,TGTGCCAGCAGCCTTAGCGGGGTCGGCACCGGGGAGCTGTTTTTT
TRBD1,TRBV4-1,-,TRBJ2-5,CASSRGDRRQETQYF,TGCGCCAGCAGCCGAGGGGACAGGCGTCAAGAGACCCAGTACTTC
-,TRBV4-1,-,TRBJ1-6,CASSRIMEVGSPLHF,TGCGCCAGCAGCCGGATAATGGAAGTAGGTTCACCCCTCCACTTT
-,TRBV5-4,-,TRBJ2-6,CASSSNRGAGANVLTF,TGTGCCAGCAGCTCGAACCGCGGGGCTGGGGCCAACGTCCTGACTTTC
TRBD2,TRBV4-3,-,TRBJ2-1,CASSRILAGYNEQFF,TGCGCCAGCAGTCGGATCCTAGCGGGTTACAATGAGCAGTTCTTC
-,TRBV30,-,TRBJ1-3,CAWSPDPSGNTIYF,TGTGCCTGGAGTCCTGACCCCTCTGGAAACACCATATATTTT
TRBD2,TRBV29-1,-,TRBJ2-7,CSVGGTSGSVEQYF,TGCAGCGTTGGCGGGACTAGCGGGAGCGTCGAGCAGTACTTC
TRBD2,TRBV7-2,-,TRBJ2-7,CASSLEAGGSYEQYF,TGTGCCAGCAGCTTAGAAGCGGGAGGGTCCTACGAGCAGTACTTC
-,TRBV7-8,-,TRBJ2-7,CASSLGSVGGASYEQYF,TGTGCCAGCAGCTTAGGGTCGGTAGGGGGGGCTTCCTACGAGCAGTACTTC
TRBD2,TRBV19,-,TRBJ2-5,CASSAPGGYQETQYF,TGTGCCAGTAGTGCCCCGGGGGGGTACCAAGAGACCCAGTACTTC
-,TRBV6-1,-,TRBJ2-5,CASSTRDPYF,TGTGCCAGCAGTACCCGGGACCCCTACTTC
TRBD1,TRBV18,-,TRBJ1-5,CASSPGTGAVQPQHF,TGTGCCAGCTCACCGGGGACAGGGGCAGTACAGCCCCAGCATTTT
-,TRBV30,-,TRBJ1-6,CAWSPSPSSYNSPLHF,TGTGCCTGGAGTCCCTCCCCCAGCTCCTATAATTCACCCCTCCACTTT
-,TRBV28,-,TRBJ1-1,CASTPGGSNTEAFF,TGTGCCAGCACTCCAGGCGGTTCAAACACTGAAGCTTTCTTT
TRBD2,TRBV28,-,TRBJ2-2,CASSSSGLAGESNTGELFF,TGTGCCAGCAGTTCATCCGGACTAGCGGGGGAGTCGAACACCGGGGAGCTGTTTTTT
-,TRBV4-1,-,TRBJ1-3,CASSQEGFSGNTIYF,TGCGCCAGCAGCCAAGAAGGATTCTCTGGAAACACCATATATTTT
-,TRBV4-3,-,TRBJ1-6,CASSPEWPPAVSPLHF,TGCGCCAGCAGCCCGGAGTGGCCTCCAGCGGTTTCACCCCTCCACTTT
TRBD1,TRBV4-2,-,TRBJ1-6,CASSQGTGGLGSYNSPLHF,TGTGCCAGCAGCCAAGGGACAGGGGGCTTAGGGTCCTATAATTCACCCCTCCACTTT
TRBD1,TRBV2,-,TRBJ1-6,CASLTGGSNSPLHF,TGTGCCAGCCTCACAGGGGGAAGTAATTCACCCCTCCACTTT
-,TRBV30,-,TRBJ2-5,CAWSFTSRETQYF,TGTGCCTGGAGTTTCACTAGCAGGGAGACCCAGTACTTC
TRBD2,TRBV11-2,-,TRBJ2-1,CASSILAGASYNEQFF,TGTGCCAGCAGCATATTAGCGGGGGCTTCCTACAATGAGCAGTTCTTC
-,TRBV7-9,-,TRBJ2-3,CASSLRPGSTDTQYF,TGTGCCAGCAGCTTACGTCCAGGCAGCACAGATACGCAGTATTTT
-,TRBV6-1,-,TRBJ2-7,CASRTGRDTYEQYF,TGTGCCAGCAGAACAGGGAGAGACACCTACGAGCAGTACTTC
TRBD1,TRBV18,-,TRBJ2-5,CASSPPGQGPQETQYF,TGTGCCAGCTCACCACCGGGACAGGGACCTCAAGAGACCCAGTACTTC
-,TRBV27,-,TRBJ2-1,CASSLWGTYSYNEQFF,TGTGCCAGCAGTTTATGGGGGACTTACTCCTACAATGAGCAGTTCTTC
TRBD1,TRBV6-5,-,TRBJ1-6,CASSLGTGPNSPLHF,TGTGCCAGCAGTTTGGGGACAGGGCCAAATTCACCCCTCCACTTT
-,TRBV6-5,-,TRBJ2-7,CASRSGTSNYEQYF,TGTGCCAGCAGGAGCGGAACAAGCAACTACGAGCAGTACTTC
TRBD1,TRBV28,-,TRBJ2-7,CASSLLTGGPYEQYF,TGTGCCAGCAGTTTACTTACAGGGGGCCCCTACGAGCAGTACTTC
-,TRBV2,-,TRBJ2-5,CASSKSPWNSKETQYF,TGTGCCAGCAGTAAATCCCCTTGGAATTCCAAAGAGACCCAGTACTTC
-,TRBV7-9,-,TRBJ1-1,CASSLEGVEAFF,TGTGCCAGCAGCTTGGAAGGGGTCGAAGCTTTCTTT
-,TRBV18,-,TRBJ2-1,CASSPNFSNEQFF,TGTGCCAGCTCACCAAATTTCTCGAATGAGCAGTTCTTC
-,TRBV5-1,once,TRBJ1-5,CASSLEGQGFQPQHF,TGCGCCAGCAGCTTGGAAGGTCAGGGGTTTCAGCCCCAGCATTTT
TRBD1,TRBV9,-,TRBJ2-7,CASSAGTGVGYEQYF,TGTGCCAGCAGCGCCGGGACAGGGGTGGGTTACGAGCAGTACTTC
-,TRBV5-5,-,TRBJ1-5,CASSSKGGGQPQHF,TGTGCCAGCAGCTCTAAGGGGGGCGGCCAGCCCCAGCATTTT
-,TRBV18,-,TRBJ1-4,CASSPTVGLANEKLFF,TGTGCCAGCTCACCCACCGTTGGATTGGCTAATGAAAAACTGTTTTTT
TRBD1,TRBV5-1,-,TRBJ1-1,CASSPGQEHTEAFF,TGCGCCAGCAGCCCGGGACAGGAGCACACTGAAGCTTTCTTT
-,TRBV11-2,-,TRBJ2-2,CASSFAPGTGELFF,TGTGCCAGCAGCTTTGCCCCGGGGACCGGGGAGCTGTTTTTT
-,TRBV27,-,TRBJ2-7,CASSLSIFYYEQYF,TGTGCCAGCAGTTTATCGATCTTTTACTACGAGCAGTACTTC
-,TRBV18,-,TRBJ2-7,CASSPGVSYEQYF,TGTGCCAGCTCACCAGGGGTCTCCTACGAGCAGTACTTC
-,TRBV27,-,TRBJ2-7,CASSLTGSYEQYF,TGTGCCAGCAGTTTAACGGGATCCTACGAGCAGTACTTC
-,TRBV7-9,-,TRBJ1-2,CASIQIGQVSPLDGYTF,TGTGCCAGCATCCAAATTGGTCAGGTTTCTCCGCTTGATGGCTACACCTTC
TRBD1,TRBV6-1,few,TRBJ1-1,CASSAGTGVKDTEAFF,TGTGCCAGCAGTGCCGGGACAGGCGTTAAGGACACTGAAGCTTTCTTT
-,TRBV19,-,TRBJ2-2,CASSSQGTGELFF,TGTGCCAGTAGTTCCCAGGGGACCGGGGAGCTGTTTTTT
TRBD1,TRBV10-3,-,TRBJ2-7,CAIRPGQGSYEQYF,TGTGCCATCAGACCGGGACAGGGCTCCTACGAGCAGTACTTC